The T cell receptor (beta chain) under discussion was sequenced for a study of CD8 T cells in Susac syndrome. CD8+ and CD4+ blood T cells underwent TCR beta sequencing. Negative isolation was used for CD8+ and CD4+ T cells, and FACS enrichment was applied to TEMRA cells. Reverse transcription used roughly 0.5 to 1 ug RNA and random hexamers. Amplification of TCR beta CDR3 was carried out by immunoSEQ multiplex PCR, which covered 54 Vbeta and 13 Jbeta segments. TCRdb re-derived calls from the immunoSEQ multiplex PCR reads in MiXCR, one entry per CDR3 protein. The table includes roughly 180,000 distinct CDR3 sequences, around 93% detected once. This clonotype has a handful of counts. Germline CDR1 SGHVS, CDR2 FQNEAQ. The CDR3 totals 13 residues. Trimming took off 5 bases at V and 3 bases at J, with 11 bases between the two ends.

The clonotype originates from a human donor with multiple sclerosis. The chain employs TRBV7-8 and TRBJ2-7; possible D gene TRBD1, 5 bases. The sample comprised CD4+ T cells from PBMCs. This CDR3 reads CASSPRQFYEQYF. CDR3 bases: TGTGCCAGCAGCCCCCGACAGTTCTACGAGCAGTACTTC.